What follows describes a single TCR beta chain. Its antigen is undetermined. While the first cohort had 500 to 700 subjects, the donors belonged to the separate validation cohort of over a hundred subjects. The sample belongs to a study of cytomegalovirus exposure and HLA in healthy donors. The CDR3 has 17 residues. V gave up 2 bases and J gave up 9 bases; unmatched junction bases: 12. Notes on the study in general: The study labeled under 200 TCR beta chains cytomegalovirus-associated. Among TCR sequences, most were rare, though some public TCRs appeared in many donors. In vitro work confirmed that three CMV-associated chains recognize CMV antigens.

Produced via immunoSEQ multiplex PCR; TCRdb's table is partial and in-frame only. Altogether fewer than 200,000 clones are present, roughly nine tenths being singletons, with the ten largest covering about 2.9%. Specimen: PBMCs. The sequence was obtained from a woman younger than 30 in good health and CMV-seropositive. V usage is TRBV23-1 and J usage is TRBJ2-1, with 11 bases fitting TRBD1. TRBV23-1 is annotated as an ORF whose role is uncertain. The CDR3 DNA reads TGCGCCAGCAGTCAACCTGATGGACAGGGGGCCGAAAGTGAGCAGTTCTTC. Residues: CASSQPDGQGAESEQFF.